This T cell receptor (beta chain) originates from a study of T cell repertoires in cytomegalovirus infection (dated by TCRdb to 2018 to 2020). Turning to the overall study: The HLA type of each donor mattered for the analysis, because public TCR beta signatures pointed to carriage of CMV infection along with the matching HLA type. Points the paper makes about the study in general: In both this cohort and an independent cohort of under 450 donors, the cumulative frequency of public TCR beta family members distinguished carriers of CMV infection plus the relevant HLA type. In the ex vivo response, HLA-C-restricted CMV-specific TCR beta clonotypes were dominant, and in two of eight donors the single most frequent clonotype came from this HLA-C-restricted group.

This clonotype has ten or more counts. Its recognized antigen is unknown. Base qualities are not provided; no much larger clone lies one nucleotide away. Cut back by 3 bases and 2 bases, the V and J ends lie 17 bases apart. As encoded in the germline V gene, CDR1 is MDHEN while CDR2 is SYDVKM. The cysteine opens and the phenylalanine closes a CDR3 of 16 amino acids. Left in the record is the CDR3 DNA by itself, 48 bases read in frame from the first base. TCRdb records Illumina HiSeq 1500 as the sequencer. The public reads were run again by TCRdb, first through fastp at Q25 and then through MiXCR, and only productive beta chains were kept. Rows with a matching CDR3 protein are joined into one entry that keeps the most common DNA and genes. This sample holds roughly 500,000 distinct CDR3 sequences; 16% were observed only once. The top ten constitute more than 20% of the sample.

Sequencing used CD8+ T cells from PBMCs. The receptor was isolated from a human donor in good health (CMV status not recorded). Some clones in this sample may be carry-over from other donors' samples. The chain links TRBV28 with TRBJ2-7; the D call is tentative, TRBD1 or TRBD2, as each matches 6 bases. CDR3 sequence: CASSFRGTSLPYEQYF. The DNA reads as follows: TGTGCCAGCAGTTTTAGGGGGACTTCCCTACCCTACGAGCAGTACTTC.